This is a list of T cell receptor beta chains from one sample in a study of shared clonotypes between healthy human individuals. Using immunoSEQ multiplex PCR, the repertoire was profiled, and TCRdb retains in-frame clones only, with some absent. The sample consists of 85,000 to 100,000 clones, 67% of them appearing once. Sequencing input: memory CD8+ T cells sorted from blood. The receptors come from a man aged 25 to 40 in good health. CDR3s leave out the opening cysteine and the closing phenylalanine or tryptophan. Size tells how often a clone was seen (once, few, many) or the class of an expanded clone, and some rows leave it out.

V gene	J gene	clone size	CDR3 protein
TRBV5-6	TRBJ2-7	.	ASSVQGQSYEQY
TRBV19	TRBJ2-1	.	ASSIDGDGRYNEQF
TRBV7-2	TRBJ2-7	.	ASSLNTRWSSYEQY
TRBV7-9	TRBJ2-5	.	ASSLNRAGVETQY
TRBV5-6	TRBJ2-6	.	ASSLDSGANVLT
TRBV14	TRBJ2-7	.	ASSQAPRAPTGGQY
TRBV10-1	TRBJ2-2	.	ASRAPTGELF
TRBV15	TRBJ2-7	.	ATSRDLAGTEQY
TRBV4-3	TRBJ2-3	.	ASSQVWQGATDTQY
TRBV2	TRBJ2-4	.	AKTTSPKNIQY
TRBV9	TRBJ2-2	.	ASSGGDRKNTGELF
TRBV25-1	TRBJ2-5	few	ASSPSGSNLGETQY
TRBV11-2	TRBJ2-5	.	ATCSFPTQGLETQY
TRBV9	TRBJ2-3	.	ASSETGWGDTQY
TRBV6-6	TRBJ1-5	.	ASTYMNSNQPQH
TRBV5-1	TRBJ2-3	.	ASSQGLAGSSTQY
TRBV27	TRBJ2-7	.	ASSLVAGVFEQY
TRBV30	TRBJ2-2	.	AWTRASNTGELF
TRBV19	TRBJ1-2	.	ASSLQGSYGYT
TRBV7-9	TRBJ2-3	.	ASSLLAGGFSDTQY